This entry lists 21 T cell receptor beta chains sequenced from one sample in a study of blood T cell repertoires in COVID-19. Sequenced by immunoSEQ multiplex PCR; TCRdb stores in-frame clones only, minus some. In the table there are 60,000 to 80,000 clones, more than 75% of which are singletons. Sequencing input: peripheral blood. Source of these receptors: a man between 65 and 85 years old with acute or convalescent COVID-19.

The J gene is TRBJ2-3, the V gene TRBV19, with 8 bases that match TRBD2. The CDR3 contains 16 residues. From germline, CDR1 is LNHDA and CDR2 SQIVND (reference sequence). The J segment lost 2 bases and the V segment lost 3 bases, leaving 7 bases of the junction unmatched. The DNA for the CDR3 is TGTGCCAGTAGTATGAAGACTAGCGATCTCACAGATACGCAGTATTTT. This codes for CASSMKTSDLTDTQYF.

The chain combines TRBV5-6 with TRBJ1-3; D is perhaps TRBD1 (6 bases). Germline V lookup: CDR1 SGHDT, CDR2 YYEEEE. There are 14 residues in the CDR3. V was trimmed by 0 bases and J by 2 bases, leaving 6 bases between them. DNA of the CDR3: TGTGCCAGCAGCTTGGACAGGGCTGGAAACACCATATATTTT. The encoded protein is CASSLDRAGNTIYF.

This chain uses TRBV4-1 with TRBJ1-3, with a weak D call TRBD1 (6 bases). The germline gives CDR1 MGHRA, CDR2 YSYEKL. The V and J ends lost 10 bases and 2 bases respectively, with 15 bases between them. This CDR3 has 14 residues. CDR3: CATRDILTGNTIYF. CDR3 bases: TGCGCCACAAGGGACATACTTACTGGAAACACCATATATTTT.

CDR3 loop: CASGEGPYSNQPQHF. The CDR3 nucleotides read TGTGCCAGCGGGGAGGGGCCCTATAGCAATCAGCCCCAGCATTTT. The chain employs TRBV2 and TRBJ1-5; D might be TRBD1 (5 bases). The germline V gene has CDR1 SNHLY and CDR2 FYNNEI. The CDR3 sequence is 15 residues long. V gave up 8 bases and J gave up 0 bases, with 14 bases separating them. Complete variable domain (other parts from reference TRBV2 and TRBJ1-5): EPEVTQTPSHQVTQMGQEVILRCVPISNHLYFYWYRQILGQKVEFLVSFYNNEISEKSEIFDDQFSVERPDGSNFTLKIRSTKLEDSAMYFCASGEGPYSNQPQHFGDGTRLSIL.

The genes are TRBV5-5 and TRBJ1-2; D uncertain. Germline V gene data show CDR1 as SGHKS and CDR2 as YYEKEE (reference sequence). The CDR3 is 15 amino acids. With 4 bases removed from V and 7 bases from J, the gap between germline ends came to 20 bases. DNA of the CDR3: TGTGCCAGCAGCCTCGAATTCCGGGCGGGCGGTGGCTACACCTTC. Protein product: CASSLEFRAGGGYTF.

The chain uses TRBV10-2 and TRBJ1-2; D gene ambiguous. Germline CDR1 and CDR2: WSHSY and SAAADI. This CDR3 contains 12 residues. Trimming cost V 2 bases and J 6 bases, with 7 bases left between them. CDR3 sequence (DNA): TGCGCCAGCAGTGAGAGAGTAGATGGCTACACCTTC. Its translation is CASSERVDGYTF.

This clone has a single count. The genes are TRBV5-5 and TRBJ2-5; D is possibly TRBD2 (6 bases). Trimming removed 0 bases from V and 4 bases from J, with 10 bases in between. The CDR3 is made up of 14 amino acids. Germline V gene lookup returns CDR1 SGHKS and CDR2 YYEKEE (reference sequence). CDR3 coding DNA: TGTGCCAGCAGCTTGGTGGGGGGTCTAGAGACCCAGTACTTC. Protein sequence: CASSLVGGLETQYF.

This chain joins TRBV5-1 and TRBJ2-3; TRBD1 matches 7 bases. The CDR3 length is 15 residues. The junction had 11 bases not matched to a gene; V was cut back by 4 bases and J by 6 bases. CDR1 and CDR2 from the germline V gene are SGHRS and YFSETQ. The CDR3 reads CASSRQGEGMDTQYF. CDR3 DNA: TGCGCCAGCAGCCGACAGGGCGAAGGAATGGATACGCAGTATTTT. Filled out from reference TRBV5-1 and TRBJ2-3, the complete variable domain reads KAGVTQTPRYLIKTRGQQVTLSCSPISGHRSVSWYQQTPGQGLQFLFEYFSETQRNKGNFPGRFSGRQFSNSRSEMNVSTLELGDSALYLCASSRQGEGMDTQYFGPGTRLTVL.

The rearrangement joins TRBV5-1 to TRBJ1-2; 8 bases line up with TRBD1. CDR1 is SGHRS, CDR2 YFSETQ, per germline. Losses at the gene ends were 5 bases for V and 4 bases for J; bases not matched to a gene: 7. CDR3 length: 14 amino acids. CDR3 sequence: CASSRDRSIYGYTF. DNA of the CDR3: TGCGCCAGCAGTCGGGACAGGAGTATCTATGGCTACACCTTC.

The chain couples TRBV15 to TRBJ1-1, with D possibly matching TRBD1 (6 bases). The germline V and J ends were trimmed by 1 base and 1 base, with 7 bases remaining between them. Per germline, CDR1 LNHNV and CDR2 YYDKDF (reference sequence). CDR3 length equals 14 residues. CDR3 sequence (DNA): TGTGCCACCAGCAGAGGGACAGAGAACACTGAAGCTTTCTTT. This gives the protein CATSRGTENTEAFF.

The CDR3 nucleotides are TGTGCCAGCAGCCAAAGGGGATCCACTGAAGCTTTCTTT. Translating it yields CASSQRGSTEAFF. The chain uses TRBV3-1 (or the pseudogene TRBV3-2) and TRBJ1-1; D possibly corresponds to TRBD1 (5 bases). V lost 2 bases and J lost 4, with 8 bases in between. The CDR3 loop spans 13 amino acids. Per germline, CDR1 LGHDT and CDR2 YNNKEL (reference sequence).

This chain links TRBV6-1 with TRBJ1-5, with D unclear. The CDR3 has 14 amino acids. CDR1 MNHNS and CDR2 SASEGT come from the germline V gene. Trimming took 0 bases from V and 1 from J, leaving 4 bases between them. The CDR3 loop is CASSEAPSNQPQHF. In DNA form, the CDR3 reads TGTGCCAGCAGTGAAGCCCCAAGCAATCAGCCCCAGCATTTT.

DNA for the CDR3: TGCGCCAGCAGCGGAGGCGGGGGGGTCACAGATACGCAGTATTTT. It specifies CASSGGGGVTDTQYF. V is TRBV4-1 and J is TRBJ2-3, with 9 bases matching TRBD2. The CDR3 runs to 15 residues. V was clipped by 5 bases and J by 2 bases; unmatched bases: 5. Germline CDR1 is MGHRA and CDR2 is YSYEKL.

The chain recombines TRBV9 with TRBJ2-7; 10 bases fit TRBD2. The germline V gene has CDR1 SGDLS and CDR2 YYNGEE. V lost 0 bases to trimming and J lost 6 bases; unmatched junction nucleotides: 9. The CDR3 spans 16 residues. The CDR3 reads CASSVGASGSGGEQYF. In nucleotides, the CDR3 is TGTGCCAGCAGCGTAGGGGCTAGCGGGAGTGGCGGCGAGCAGTACTTC.

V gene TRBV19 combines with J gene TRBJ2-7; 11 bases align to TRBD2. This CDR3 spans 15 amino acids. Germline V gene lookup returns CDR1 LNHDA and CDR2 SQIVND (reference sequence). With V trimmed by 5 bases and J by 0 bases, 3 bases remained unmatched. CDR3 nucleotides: TGTGCCAGTAGTTCGACTAGCGGGGTCTCCTACGAGCAGTACTTC. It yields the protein CASSSTSGVSYEQYF.

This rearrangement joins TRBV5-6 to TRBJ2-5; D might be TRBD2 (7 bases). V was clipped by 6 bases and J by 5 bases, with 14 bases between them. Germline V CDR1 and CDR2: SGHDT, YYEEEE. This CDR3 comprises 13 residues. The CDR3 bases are TGTGCCAGCACGAGGGGGGGGAGGGAGACCCAGTACTTC. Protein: CASTRGGRETQYF.

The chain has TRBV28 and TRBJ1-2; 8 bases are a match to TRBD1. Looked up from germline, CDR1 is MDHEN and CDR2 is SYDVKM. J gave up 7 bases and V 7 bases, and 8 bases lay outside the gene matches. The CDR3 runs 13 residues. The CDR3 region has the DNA TGTGCCAGCACCCAGACAGGGGTGATTGGCTACACCTTC. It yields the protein CASTQTGVIGYTF.

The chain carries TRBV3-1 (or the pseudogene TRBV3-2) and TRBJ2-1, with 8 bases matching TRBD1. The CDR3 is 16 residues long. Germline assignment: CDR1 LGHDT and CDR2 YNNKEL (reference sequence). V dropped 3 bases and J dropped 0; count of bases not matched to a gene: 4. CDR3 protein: CASSHTGQGSYNEQFF. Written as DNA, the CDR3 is TGTGCCAGCAGCCACACCGGACAGGGCTCCTACAATGAGCAGTTCTTC.

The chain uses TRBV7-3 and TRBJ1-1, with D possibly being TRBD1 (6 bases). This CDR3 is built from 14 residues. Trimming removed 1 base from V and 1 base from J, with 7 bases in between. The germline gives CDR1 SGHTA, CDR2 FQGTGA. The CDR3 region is CASSLIRGNTEAFF. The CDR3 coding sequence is TGTGCCAGCAGCTTAATCAGGGGGAACACTGAAGCTTTCTTT.

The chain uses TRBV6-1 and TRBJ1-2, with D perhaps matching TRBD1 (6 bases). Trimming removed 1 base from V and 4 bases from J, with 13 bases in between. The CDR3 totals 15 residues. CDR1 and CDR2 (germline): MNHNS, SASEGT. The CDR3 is CASSEDTRQVYGYTF. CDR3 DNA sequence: TGTGCCAGCAGTGAAGATACCCGACAGGTCTATGGCTACACCTTC.

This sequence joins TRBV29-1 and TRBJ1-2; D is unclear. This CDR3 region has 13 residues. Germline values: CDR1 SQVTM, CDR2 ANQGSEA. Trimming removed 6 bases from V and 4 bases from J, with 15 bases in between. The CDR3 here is CSVREQSFYGYTF. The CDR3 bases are TGCAGCGTCCGCGAGCAATCCTTCTATGGCTACACCTTC.